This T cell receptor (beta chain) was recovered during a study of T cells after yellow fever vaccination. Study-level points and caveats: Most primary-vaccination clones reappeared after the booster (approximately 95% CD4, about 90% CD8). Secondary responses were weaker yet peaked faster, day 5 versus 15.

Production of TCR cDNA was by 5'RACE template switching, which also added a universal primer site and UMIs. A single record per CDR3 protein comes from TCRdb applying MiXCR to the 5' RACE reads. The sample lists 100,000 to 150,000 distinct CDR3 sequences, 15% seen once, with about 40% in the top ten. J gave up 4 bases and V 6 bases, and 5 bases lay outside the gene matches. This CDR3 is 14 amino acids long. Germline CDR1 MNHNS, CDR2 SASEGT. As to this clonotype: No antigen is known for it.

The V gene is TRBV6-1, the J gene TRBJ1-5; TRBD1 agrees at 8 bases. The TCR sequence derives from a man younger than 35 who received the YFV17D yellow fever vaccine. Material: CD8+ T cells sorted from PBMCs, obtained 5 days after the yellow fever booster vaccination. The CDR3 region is CASRTGVVNQPQHF. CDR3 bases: TGTGCCAGCAGGACAGGGGTCGTAAATCAGCCCCAGCATTTT.